This TCR beta chain stems from a study of regulatory T cells in long-lasting Graves disease. Trimming pared 5 bases from V and 4 bases from J, leaving 21 bases between. CDR1 is SGHVS, CDR2 FQNEAQ, per germline. The CDR3 runs to 16 residues. Time point meaning: persistent/refractory GD, antithyroid drugs over 5 years with positive TRAb. PBMC RNA was the source of the TCR library. This clonotype was recorded many times. Its antigen is still unknown. Investigators prepared the TCR beta libraries by applying iRepertoire HTBI primers and Arm-PCR of CDR3 regions. TCRdb processed the multiplex PCR reads anew with MiXCR; each CDR3 protein has one entry. Seen here are 350,000 to 500,000 distinct CDR3 sequences, 21% observed once, and the top ten hold about 13%. Study results and caveats: Favoring TRBV28, TRBJ1-2 and TRBJ2-5 was a feature seen in persistent disease. Not thyroid tissue but only peripheral blood was studied. The study found lower TCR diversity in persistent Graves' patients than in newly diagnosed ones. Whereas 1,000 or so public clonotypes were shared by new patients, persistent patients shared more, at a few thousand.

The sequencing used peripheral blood mononuclear cells (PBMCs), collected when the disease was refractory, from a patient treated with antithyroid drugs. This chain uses TRBV7-8 with TRBJ2-7; a weak D match, TRBD1 (6 bases). This sequence originates from a female donor with Graves disease. CDR3 in amino acids: CASSLSGTGLWYEQYF. Here the CDR3 DNA reads TGTGCCAGCAGCCTAAGCGGAACAGGGTTATGGTACGAGCAGTACTTC.